Presented here are 14 T cell receptor beta chains from one specimen sequenced in a study of T cells after yellow fever vaccination. MiXCR, run by TCRdb on the 5' RACE reads, gives a single entry per CDR3 protein. The sample holds 300,000 to 350,000 distinct CDR3 sequences, 3.5% to 4.5% seen once. Sequencing used PBMCs, obtained 15 days after the yellow fever booster vaccination. The receptors were sampled from a man aged 18 to 30 who received the YFV17D yellow fever vaccine.

This clonotype was seen repeatedly, ten times or more. V usage is TRBV6-5 and J usage is TRBJ1-2; 7 nucleotides agree with TRBD1. V lost 5 bases and J lost 7; bases outside the gene matches: 10. Germline CDR1 reads MNHEY; CDR2 reads SVGAGI. The CDR3 runs to 14 residues. CDR3 protein: CASSERQGSLGYTF. DNA of the CDR3: TGTGCCAGCAGTGAGAGACAGGGATCGCTTGGCTACACCTTC.

This chain joins TRBV6-6 and TRBJ1-2; 7 bases match TRBD1. V was pared by 6 bases and J by 0 bases, with 7 bases of the junction left unmatched. This CDR3 is built from 15 residues. From germline, CDR1 is MNHNY and CDR2 SVGAGI (reference sequence). CDR3 DNA: TGTGCCAGCAGACCTACAGGGGATTCTAACTATGGCTACACCTTC. It is translated as CASRPTGDSNYGYTF.

This clonotype came up many times. This sequence joins TRBV4-3 and TRBJ2-2, with D perhaps assigned TRBD1 or TRBD2 (5 bases each). Germline loops: CDR1 LGHNA, CDR2 YSLEER. V lost 8 bases and J 4 bases, leaving 5 bases between the germline ends. The CDR3 loop spans 11 amino acids. The CDR3 DNA is TGCGCCAGCGGGGGCACCGGGGAGCTGTTTTTT. It specifies CASGGTGELFF.

This clonotype was seen many times. The chain carries TRBV6-5 and TRBJ1-2; 9 bases map to TRBD1. V shed 5 bases, J shed 4 bases, and the junction held 2 bases outside the gene matches. CDR1 is MNHEY, CDR2 SVGAGI, per germline. The CDR3 covers 13 residues. Written as DNA, the CDR3 is TGTGCCAGCAGTACAGGGGGCCTCTATGGCTACACCTTC. This gives the protein CASSTGGLYGYTF.

As DNA, the CDR3 is TGTGCCAGCAGCTTAACTGGGGGGCTAGCGGGGTCGTACAATGAGCAGTTCTTC. Protein product: CASSLTGGLAGSYNEQFF. This chain uses TRBV7-3 with TRBJ2-1; 9 bases line up with TRBD2. The CDR3 spans 18 residues. Germline V gene sequence: CDR1 SGHTA, CDR2 FQGTGA. With 0 bases clipped from V and 4 bases from J, the junction kept 10 bases outside the gene matches.

This clonotype was seen more than once but under ten times. The V and J genes are TRBV7-9 and TRBJ2-1; no reliable D call. The CDR3 runs 13 residues. Germline CDR1 reads SEHNR; CDR2 reads FQNEAQ (reference sequence). V was clipped by 5 bases and J by 7 bases, with 12 bases between them. CDR3 nucleotides: TGTGCCAGCAGCCCCGGCTGGGGTAATGAGCAGTTCTTC. Translated: CASSPGWGNEQFF.

This clonotype was seen a handful of times. The rearrangement joins TRBV25-1 to TRBJ1-5; weak D call: TRBD1 (5 bases). Trimming left V 2 bases short and J 1 base short, with 9 bases between. CDR3 length equals 15 residues. Germline V lookup: CDR1 MGHDK, CDR2 SYGVNS. The CDR3 reads CASSEQGGSNQPQHF. The CDR3 coding sequence is TGTGCCAGCAGTGAACAGGGAGGGAGCAATCAGCCCCAGCATTTT. Using reference TRBV25-1 and TRBJ1-5 for the parts outside the CDR3, the full variable domain is EADIYQTPRYLVIGTGKKITLECSQTMGHDKMYWYQQDPGMELHLIHYSYGVNSTEKGDLSSESTVSRIRTEHFPLTLESARPSHTSQYLCASSEQGGSNQPQHFGDGTRLSIL.

This rearrangement joins TRBV4-3 to TRBJ2-2; the D gene is possibly TRBD2 (7 bases). Between the trimmed V and J ends, which lost 1 base and 6 bases, there was a span of 15 bases. Germline V CDR1 and CDR2: LGHNA, YSLEER. CDR3 length equals 16 residues. CDR3 nucleotides: TGCGCCAGCAGCCAAGGATTCGGGGGGCTCCCCGGGGAGCTGTTTTTT. As protein: CASSQGFGGLPGELFF.

This clonotype was counted ten times or more. V gene TRBV10-1 combines with J gene TRBJ1-2, with no clear D. The CDR3 spans 13 residues. The V and J ends lost 2 bases and 8 bases respectively, with 12 bases between them. Germline CDR1 reads WNHNN; CDR2 reads SYGVQD (reference sequence). CDR3 sequence reads: CASSEDPSRGYTF. In nucleotides, the CDR3 is TGCGCCAGCAGTGAGGACCCTTCACGAGGCTACACCTTC.

This clonotype was detected only a few times. The chain combines TRBV28 with TRBJ2-4; possibly TRBD1 or TRBD2 for D (7 bases each). There are 20 residues in the CDR3. CDR1 and CDR2 (germline): MDHEN, SYDVKM. V lost 6 bases, J lost 7 bases, and 34 bases lay in between. Here the CDR3 reads CASSPLRGPLSGGRVNIQYF. CDR3 sequence (DNA): TGTGCCAGCAGCCCCCTTAGGGGGCCCTTGTCGGGGGGTAGGGTTAACATTCAGTACTTC.

The CDR3 DNA reads TGTGCCAGCAGTAAGGGTTTTAACATTCAGTACTTC. It yields the protein CASSKGFNIQYF. The chain couples TRBV6-2 or TRBV6-3 to TRBJ2-4; unclear D gene. The CDR3 spans 12 residues. Per the germline V gene, CDR1 is MNHEY and CDR2 is SVGEGT. Trimming shortened V by 5 bases and J by 7 bases, and 9 bases separated the two germline ends.

This clonotype was detected only a few times. The chain uses TRBV5-6 and TRBJ2-3, with D hard to call. Germline V lookup: CDR1 SGHDT, CDR2 YYEEEE. The CDR3 is 12 amino acids. The V and J ends lost 6 bases and 3 bases respectively, with 8 bases between them. CDR3 in DNA: TGTGCCAGCACCCTTGGTACAGATACGCAGTATTTT. This sequence encodes CASTLGTDTQYF.

This clonotype was seen many times. V is TRBV18 and J is TRBJ1-4; possible D gene TRBD1, 6 bases. V was cut by 3 bases and J by 4 bases, with 6 bases left in between. This CDR3 has 13 amino acids. Germline CDR1 is KGHSH and CDR2 is LQKENI. The CDR3 spells CASSPRGNEKLFF. The CDR3, as DNA: TGTGCCAGCTCACCCAGGGGTAATGAAAAACTGTTTTTT.

The chain links TRBV6-1 to TRBJ2-5, with a tentative D call TRBD1 (6 bases). Looked up from germline, CDR1 is MNHNS and CDR2 is SASEGT. The CDR3 sequence is 13 residues long. V dropped 6 bases and J dropped 5 bases, with 13 bases sitting between them. The CDR3 region has the DNA TGTGCCAGCAGAGTGATCAGGGGTGAGACCCAGTACTTC. It codes for CASRVIRGETQYF.